A single sample gave rise to the 11 T cell receptor beta chains below, sequenced in a study of control samples from healthy donors and cancer patients. TCRdb keeps only in-frame clones here, not all; method: immunoSEQ multiplex PCR. Found here are 100,000 to 150,000 clones, less than 95% of them singletons; the top ten hold just over 8.5%. The specimen sequenced was blood. Every receptor here comes from a man aged 18 to 30 in good health.

This chain uses TRBV4-1 with TRBJ2-1; no reliable D call. Germline V lookup: CDR1 MGHRA, CDR2 YSYEKL. The V end lost 0 bases, the J end lost 1 base, and 10 bases lay between the germline ends. The CDR3 is 16 amino acids. CDR3 sequence reads: CASSQERRQSYNEQFF. The CDR3 DNA follows: TGCGCCAGCAGCCAAGAGCGTCGGCAATCCTACAATGAGCAGTTCTTC.

Here the CDR3 reads CASSLQGGGYTF. The CDR3 coding sequence is TGTGCCAGCAGTTTGCAGGGGGGTGGCTACACCTTC. The genes are TRBV12-3 or TRBV12-4 and TRBJ1-2, with TRBD1 matching 7 bases. The V segment lost 3 bases and the J segment 7 bases; nucleotides outside the gene matches: 2. The CDR3 is 12 residues long.

The chain recombines TRBV18 with TRBJ1-3; no definite D call. The CDR3 is 14 amino acids. V lost 1 base and J 5 bases, leaving 9 bases between the germline ends. The germline gives CDR1 KGHSH, CDR2 LQKENI. The CDR3 loop reads CASSPQTGRNTIYF. CDR3 in DNA: TGTGCCAGCTCACCACAGACGGGGAGAAACACCATATATTTT.

The chain employs TRBV6-6 and TRBJ2-7; a possible D gene is TRBD2 (5 bases). Germline-derived CDR1 and CDR2 are MNHNY and SVGAGI (reference sequence). The CDR3 sequence is 13 residues long. Trimming took 4 bases from V and 6 from J, leaving 13 bases between them. CDR3 nucleotide sequence: TGTGCCAGCAGTTTGCTGGTTGAGGGCGAGCAGTACTTC. Protein sequence: CASSLLVEGEQYF.

This clone was seen only once. The rearrangement uses TRBV2 and TRBJ1-1, with D uncertain. The CDR3 loop spans 14 amino acids. V was pared by 10 bases and J by 1 base, with 16 bases between. Germline V gene sequence: CDR1 SNHLY, CDR2 FYNNEI. The CDR3 reads CATSPRQQNTEAFF. DNA of the CDR3: TGTGCCACCTCTCCGAGACAACAGAACACTGAAGCTTTCTTT. Combining the CDR3 with reference TRBV2 and TRBJ1-1 gives the whole variable domain EPEVTQTPSHQVTQMGQEVILRCVPISNHLYFYWYRQILGQKVEFLVSFYNNEISEKSEIFDDQFSVERPDGSNFTLKIRSTKLEDSAMYFCATSPRQQNTEAFFGQGTRLTVV.

The rearrangement joins TRBV4-1 to TRBJ1-2, with D perhaps matching TRBD1 (5 bases). Germline V gene sequence: CDR1 MGHRA, CDR2 YSYEKL. CDR3 length equals 14 residues. Trimming left V 0 bases short and J 7 bases short, with 12 bases between. This CDR3 is CASSQDWGSGGYTF. The CDR3 DNA is TGCGCCAGCAGCCAAGATTGGGGGTCGGGTGGCTACACCTTC.

This chain uses TRBV5-1 with TRBJ2-5, with TRBD1 matching 9 bases. CDR1 SGHRS and CDR2 YFSETQ come from the germline V gene. The trim removed 4 bases at V and 1 base at J, leaving 8 bases unmatched. This CDR3 has 16 residues. The CDR3 spells CASSRTGTGTQETQYF. The CDR3 DNA reads as TGCGCCAGCAGCCGGACCGGGACAGGGACCCAAGAGACCCAGTACTTC.

The table lists this clone with a count of one. The chain carries TRBV2 and TRBJ1-1; possible D gene TRBD1, 5 bases. The CDR3 has 13 residues. Germline loops: CDR1 SNHLY, CDR2 FYNNEI. The V and J ends lost 5 bases and 3 bases respectively, with 10 bases between them. CDR3 amino acids: CASSTRADTEAFF. The CDR3 coding sequence is TGTGCCAGCAGTACCAGGGCTGACACTGAAGCTTTCTTT.

The rearrangement joins TRBV6-5 to TRBJ1-1; D unresolved. The CDR3 loop spans 15 amino acids. V lost 0 bases to trimming and J lost 0 bases, with 8 bases between them. Germline lookup yields CDR1 MNHEY and CDR2 SVGAGI. In nucleotides, the CDR3 is TGTGCCAGCAGTTACTCGGGTTTTATGAACACTGAAGCTTTCTTT. Translated: CASSYSGFMNTEAFF.

This clone was counted a single time. The CDR3 region has the DNA TGCGCCAGCAGTCCTGAAGTGACTAGCGCCTCCTACAATGAGCAGTTCTTC. Protein: CASSPEVTSASYNEQFF. The V and J genes are TRBV5-1 and TRBJ2-1; 8 positions match TRBD2. CDR3 length: 17 residues. Germline-derived CDR1 and CDR2 are SGHRS and YFSETQ. V shed 5 bases, J shed 0 bases, and the junction held 10 bases outside the gene matches.

J is TRBJ2-1 and V is TRBV21-1; TRBD1, the D gene given by the table, was not confirmed from the DNA. TRBV21-1 is classified as a pseudogene. This CDR3 contains 17 residues. The CDR3 coding sequence is TGTGCCAGCAGCAAAGTCAGTACAGGGGGGTCCTACAATGAGCAGTTCTTC. It specifies CASSKVSTGGSYNEQFF.